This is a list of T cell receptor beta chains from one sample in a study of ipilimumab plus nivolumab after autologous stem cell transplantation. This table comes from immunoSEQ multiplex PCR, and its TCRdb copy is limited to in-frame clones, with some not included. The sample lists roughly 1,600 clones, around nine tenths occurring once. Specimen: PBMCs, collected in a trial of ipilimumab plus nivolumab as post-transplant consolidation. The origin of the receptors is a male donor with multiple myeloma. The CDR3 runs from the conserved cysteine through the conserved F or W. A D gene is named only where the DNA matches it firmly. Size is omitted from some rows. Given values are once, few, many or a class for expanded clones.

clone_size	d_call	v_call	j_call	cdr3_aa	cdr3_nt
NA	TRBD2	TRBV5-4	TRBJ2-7	CASSLAGTTPYEQYF	TGTGCCAGCAGCTTGGCCGGGACTACTCCTTACGAGCAGTACTTC
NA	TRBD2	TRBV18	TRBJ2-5	CASSPTSGEETQYF	TGTGCCAGCTCACCAACTAGCGGAGAAGAGACCCAGTACTTC
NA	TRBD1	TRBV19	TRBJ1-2	CASSMGGTGASGYTF	TGTGCCAGTAGTATGGGAGGGACAGGGGCCTCTGGCTACACCTTC
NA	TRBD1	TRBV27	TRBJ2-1	CASSRRGQGQFF	TGTGCCAGCAGTCGGAGGGGACAGGGGCAGTTCTTC
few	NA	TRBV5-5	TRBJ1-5	CASSPGQNSNQPQHF	TGTGCCAGCAGCCCTGGACAGAATAGCAATCAGCCCCAGCATTTT
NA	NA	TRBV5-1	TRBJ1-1	CASSPGLGGQATEAFF	TGCGCCAGCAGTCCGGGGTTAGGGGGGCAGGCCACTGAAGCTTTCTTT
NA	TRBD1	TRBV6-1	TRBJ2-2	CASIDRGLTGELFF	TGTGCCAGCATCGACAGGGGGCTGACCGGGGAGCTGTTTTTT
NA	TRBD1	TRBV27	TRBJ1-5	CASSSGQGDQPQHF	TGTGCCAGCAGTTCCGGACAGGGGGATCAGCCCCAGCATTTT
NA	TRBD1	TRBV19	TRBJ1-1	CAIRDRGKAEAFF	TGTGCCATTAGGGACAGGGGAAAGGCTGAAGCTTTCTTT
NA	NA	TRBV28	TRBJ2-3	CASSPRGPDTQYF	TGTGCCAGCAGTCCTAGGGGTCCCGATACGCAGTATTTT
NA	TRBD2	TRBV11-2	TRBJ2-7	CASSSSGGAFYEQYF	TGTGCCAGCAGCTCTAGCGGGGGGGCGTTCTACGAGCAGTACTTC
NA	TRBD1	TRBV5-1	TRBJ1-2	CASSLRQGPTGYTF	TGCGCCAGCAGCCTTCGACAGGGCCCAACTGGCTACACCTTC
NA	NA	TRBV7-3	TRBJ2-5	CASSLSGIQETQYF	TGTGCCAGCAGCTTATCAGGGATCCAAGAGACCCAGTACTTC
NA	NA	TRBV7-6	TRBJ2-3	CASSSLGWGFDTQYF	TGTGCCAGCAGCTCTTTAGGGTGGGGCTTTGATACGCAGTATTTT
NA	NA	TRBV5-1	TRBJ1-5	CASSPQGLQPQHF	TGCGCCAGCAGCCCACAGGGTCTGCAGCCCCAGCATTTT
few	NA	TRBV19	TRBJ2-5	CASSNTNQETQYF	TGTGCCAGTAGTAACACTAACCAAGAGACCCAGTACTTC
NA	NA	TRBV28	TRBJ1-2	CASQGWNYGYTF	TGTGCCAGTCAGGGGTGGAACTATGGCTACACCTTC
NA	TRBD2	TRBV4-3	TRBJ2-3	CASSQDSGGYSTDTQYF	TGCGCCAGCAGCCAAGATAGCGGGGGCTATAGCACAGATACGCAGTATTTT
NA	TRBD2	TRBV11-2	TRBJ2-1	CATSWEGFNEQFF	TGTGCTACGAGTTGGGAGGGGTTCAATGAGCAGTTCTTC
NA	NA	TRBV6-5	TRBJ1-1	CASSFRGGEAFF	TGTGCCAGCAGTTTTCGGGGAGGTGAAGCTTTCTTT
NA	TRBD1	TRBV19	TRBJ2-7	CASKAGGQDEQYF	TGTGCCAGTAAGGCAGGGGGCCAGGACGAGCAGTACTTC
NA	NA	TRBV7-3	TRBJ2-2	CASSPRTGLGTGELFF	TGTGCCAGCAGCCCACGTACGGGACTCGGCACCGGGGAGCTGTTTTTT
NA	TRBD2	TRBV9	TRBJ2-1	CASSVSGRSHEQFF	TGTGCCAGCAGCGTTAGCGGGAGAAGCCATGAGCAGTTCTTC
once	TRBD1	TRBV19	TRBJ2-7	CASSRTGYEQYF	TGTGCCAGTAGTAGGACAGGCTACGAGCAGTACTTC
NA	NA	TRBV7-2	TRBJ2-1	CASSLWQGDNEQFF	TGTGCCAGCAGCTTATGGCAGGGCGACAATGAGCAGTTCTTC
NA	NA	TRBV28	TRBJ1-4	CASSLSGEKLFF	TGTGCCAGCAGTTTATCAGGTGAAAAACTGTTTTTT
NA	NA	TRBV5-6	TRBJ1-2	CASSLYEAGYTF	TGTGCCAGCAGCTTGTACGAGGCTGGCTACACCTTC
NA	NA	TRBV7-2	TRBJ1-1	CASSLVAFDTEAFF	TGTGCCAGCAGCTTAGTCGCCTTTGACACTGAAGCTTTCTTT
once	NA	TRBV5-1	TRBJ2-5	CASSLGAGEETQYF	TGCGCCAGCAGCTTGGGGGCGGGCGAGGAGACCCAGTACTTC
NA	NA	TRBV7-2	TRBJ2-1	CASTSRSYNEQFF	TGTGCCAGCACCTCCCGCTCCTACAATGAGCAGTTCTTC
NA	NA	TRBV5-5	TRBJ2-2	CASSFPGPTELFF	TGTGCCAGCAGCTTCCCAGGGCCGACGGAGCTGTTTTTT
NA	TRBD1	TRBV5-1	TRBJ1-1	CASSPGQGITEAFF	TGCGCCAGCAGCCCGGGACAGGGGATCACTGAAGCTTTCTTT
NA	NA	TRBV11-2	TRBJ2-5	CASSFGGRYTETQYF	TGTGCCAGCAGCTTTGGGGGGCGGTACACGGAGACCCAGTACTTC
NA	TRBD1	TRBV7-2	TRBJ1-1	CASSQGQGEGAFF	TGTGCCAGCAGCCAGGGACAGGGGGAGGGAGCTTTCTTT
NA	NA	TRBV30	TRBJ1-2	CAAQLPTGTKGGYTF	TGTGCCGCCCAGTTACCTACGGGGACAAAGGGTGGCTACACCTTC
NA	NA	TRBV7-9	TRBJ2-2	CASSLGNTGELFF	TGTGCCAGCAGCCTAGGGAACACCGGGGAGCTGTTTTTT
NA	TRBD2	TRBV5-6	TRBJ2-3	CASSGPSSGHTDTQYF	TGTGCCAGCAGCGGTCCCTCTAGCGGTCACACAGATACGCAGTATTTT
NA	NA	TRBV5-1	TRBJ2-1	CASSSGLLSSYNEQFF	TGCGCCAGCAGCTCCGGACTCCTAAGCTCCTACAATGAGCAGTTCTTC
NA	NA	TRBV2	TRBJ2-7	CASAHQIYGQYF	TGTGCCAGTGCTCATCAGATCTATGGGCAGTACTTC
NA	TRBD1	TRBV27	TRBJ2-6	CASSLFRQGAAGANVLTF	TGTGCCAGCAGTTTATTCCGACAGGGGGCTGCTGGGGCCAACGTCCTGACTTTC